The clone carrying this T cell receptor beta chain has a handful of counts. CDR1 is SEHNR, CDR2 FQNEAQ, per germline (reference sequence). V was trimmed by 4 bases and J by 4 bases, leaving 13 bases between them. The CDR3 has 14 amino acids. The data derive from a study of T-cell reconstitution after alpha-beta-depleted transplantation in children. The library targeted TCRbeta and was prepared with unique molecular identifiers. Each CDR3 protein is one row after TCRdb ran MiXCR on the PCR reads. The data contain more than 40,000 distinct CDR3 sequences, 40% to 60% of them singletons. The chain couples TRBV7-9 to TRBJ1-1, with a possible D match to TRBD1 (6 bases). This clonotype was sampled from a boy in the first two years of life with SCID, due to receive a stem cell transplant. The specimen comprised peripheral blood, sampled before TCRalphabeta/CD19-depleted stem cell transplant. The CDR3 nucleotides read TGTGCCAGCAGCTCCAGGGTCAGGGGCACTGAAGCTTTCTTT. Its protein product is CASSSRVRGTEAFF.